This is a list of T cell receptor beta chains from one sample in a study of T cell repertoires in cytomegalovirus infection. TCRdb re-analysed the reads in MiXCR, keeping a single row per CDR3 protein. The sample lists some 390,000 distinct CDR3 sequences, 15% to 20% occurring once. The sequenced sample consisted of PBMCs. The source of these receptors is a human donor in good health (CMV status not recorded). Some clones in this sample may be carry-over from other donors' samples. Each CDR3 is given with its conserved first and last residue. The order of the fields is J gene, V gene, clone size, D gene, CDR3 protein, CDR3 DNA. D genes are given only for firm matches. For some rows the clone size is stated as once, few or many, or as a class when expanded; others skip it.

>TRBJ2-1|TRBV7-2|many|TRBD2
CASRRSGSSYNEQFF
TGTGCCAGCAGACGAAGCGGGAGCTCCTACAATGAGCAGTTCTTC
>TRBJ1-6|TRBV4-3|NA|NA
CASSQELGQYNSPLHF
TGCGCCAGCAGCCAAGAATTAGGACAGTATAATTCACCCCTCCACTTT
>TRBJ2-5|TRBV10-3|many|NA
CAIRKEETQYF
TGTGCCATCAGGAAAGAAGAGACCCAGTACTTC
>TRBJ2-1|TRBV7-2|many|NA
CASSSTPLNEQFF
TGTGCCAGCAGCTCGACCCCCCTCAATGAGCAGTTCTTC
>TRBJ2-2|TRBV23-1|NA|NA
CASSQTGRPNTGELFF
TGCGCCAGCAGTCAAACAGGACGCCCGAACACCGGGGAGCTGTTTTTT
>TRBJ1-6|TRBV12-3/TRBV12-4|NA|NA
CASSFLGSPLHF
TGTGCCAGCAGTTTTTTAGGTTCACCCCTCCACTTT
>TRBJ2-1|TRBV5-1|many|NA
CASRPDPDNEQFF
TGCGCCAGCAGGCCGGATCCGGACAATGAGCAGTTCTTC
>TRBJ2-3|TRBV27|NA|TRBD1
CASRDRAVADTQYF
TGTGCCAGCAGGGACAGGGCGGTAGCAGATACGCAGTATTTT
>TRBJ1-4|TRBV6-1|few|NA
CASREGATNEKLFF
TGTGCCAGCAGGGAAGGAGCAACTAATGAAAAACTGTTTTTT
>TRBJ2-1|TRBV7-2|many|TRBD2
CASSLSSGRADEQFF
TGTGCCAGCAGCTTGTCTAGCGGGAGGGCCGATGAGCAGTTCTTC
>TRBJ2-1|TRBV20-1|NA|TRBD2
CSADSGRTYNEQFF
TGCAGTGCTGATAGCGGGAGGACTTACAATGAGCAGTTCTTC
>TRBJ1-1|TRBV27|many|NA
CASSLYLYGGKGSKVNTEAFF
TGTGCCAGCAGTTTATACCTTTACGGGGGGAAGGGCTCCAAGGTGAACACTGAAGCTTTCTTT
>TRBJ2-3|TRBV2|few|NA
CASTRNTDTQYF
TGTGCCAGCACCCGGAACACAGATACGCAGTATTTT
>TRBJ1-1|TRBV12-3/TRBV12-4|many|NA
CASSRDLHMNTEAFF
TGTGCCAGCAGTAGGGACTTACACATGAACACTGAAGCTTTCTTT
>TRBJ2-5|TRBV7-6|few|NA
CASSRPPFSQETQYF
TGTGCCAGCAGCCGCCCCCCCTTCAGCCAAGAGACCCAGTACTTC
>TRBJ1-1|TRBV20-1|few|TRBD1
CSARRRDRNTEAFF
TGCAGTGCTAGACGCCGGGACAGGAACACTGAAGCTTTCTTT
>TRBJ2-7|TRBV6-2/TRBV6-3|few|TRBD2
CASRLYSGSEYEQYF
TGTGCCAGCAGACTTTATAGCGGGAGTGAGTACGAGCAGTACTTC
>TRBJ2-7|TRBV11-2|many|NA
CASSRGPEITYEQYF
TGTGCCAGCAGCCGTGGCCCGGAGATTACCTACGAGCAGTACTTC
>TRBJ2-1|TRBV24-1|few|NA
CATMRIGEQFF
TGTGCCACCATGCGGATCGGTGAGCAGTTCTTC
>TRBJ2-7|TRBV7-6|few|NA
CASSLGGRVGSYEQYF
TGTGCCAGCAGCTTAGGGGGCAGGGTGGGGTCCTACGAGCAGTACTTC
>TRBJ2-1|TRBV4-1|few|NA
CASSHQTGYNEQFF
TGCGCCAGCAGCCACCAGACAGGCTACAATGAGCAGTTCTTC
>TRBJ1-2|TRBV7-9|few|NA
CASSNRNYGYTF
TGTGCCAGCAGCAACAGGAACTATGGCTACACCTTC
>TRBJ2-1|TRBV6-2/TRBV6-3|many|NA
CASSYGPNKKEQFF
TGTGCCAGCAGTTACGGTCCAAACAAAAAAGAGCAGTTCTTC
>TRBJ2-7|TRBV7-2|many|NA
CASSHDMAGYYEQYF
TGTGCCAGCAGCCACGACATGGCGGGTTACTACGAGCAGTACTTC
>TRBJ1-2|TRBV19|few|NA
CASSMGEPRHGYTF
TGTGCCAGTAGTATGGGGGAGCCCCGGCATGGCTACACCTTC
>TRBJ2-5|TRBV29-1|few|TRBD2
CSVVGTSEETQYF
TGCAGCGTTGTTGGAACTAGCGAAGAGACCCAGTACTTC
>TRBJ2-3|TRBV6-4|NA|NA
CASSDSWDSSDTQYF
TGTGCCAGCAGTGACTCCTGGGACTCTTCGGATACGCAGTATTTT
>TRBJ2-5|TRBV7-9|NA|NA
CASSSWGQSQETQYF
TGTGCCAGCAGCTCTTGGGGACAATCGCAAGAGACCCAGTACTTC
>TRBJ1-5|TRBV6-1|NA|NA
CASSGRGGIGNQPQHF
TGTGCCAGCAGTGGGAGGGGGGGAATTGGCAATCAGCCCCAGCATTTT
>TRBJ1-2|TRBV27|few|TRBD1
CASRRQGGNYGYTF
TGTGCCAGCAGACGACAGGGGGGGAACTATGGCTACACCTTC
>TRBJ1-4|TRBV27|NA|NA
CASRQSFGKLFF
TGTGCCAGCAGACAGTCATTCGGAAAACTGTTTTTT
>TRBJ2-7|TRBV28|NA|NA
CASSPTQYEQYF
TGTGCCAGCAGTCCTACACAGTACGAGCAGTACTTC
>TRBJ1-4|TRBV28|NA|NA
CASTAGGGRKGKELFF
TGTGCCAGCACCGCGGGGGGCGGTCGAAAGGGGAAGGAACTGTTTTTT
>TRBJ2-7|TRBV23-1|NA|TRBD1
CASSRLRDRDEQYF
TGCGCCAGCAGTCGTCTACGGGACAGGGACGAGCAGTACTTC
>TRBJ2-1|TRBV7-8|many|NA
CASSYTRNEQFF
TGTGCCAGCAGCTACACTAGGAATGAGCAGTTCTTC
>TRBJ1-2|TRBV14|many|NA
CASSQTPRGNRYGYTF
TGTGCCAGCAGCCAAACCCCCCGGGGAAATCGCTATGGCTACACCTTC
>TRBJ1-5|TRBV18|few|NA
CASSPDGGGQPQHF
TGTGCCAGCTCACCCGACGGGGGGGGACAGCCCCAGCATTTT